This T cell receptor (beta chain) was captured by sequencing in a study of cytomegalovirus exposure and HLA in healthy donors. Researchers ran the PCR with 60 Vbeta and 13 Jbeta primers. Using immunoSEQ multiplex PCR, the repertoire was profiled, and TCRdb retains in-frame clones only, with some absent. The sample contains roughly 150,000 clones, 80% of which appear only once. Donors showed nominal health when sampled, although they likely had unrecorded immune exposures. Findings and caveats of the study: A later analysis found TCR association rates differed by HLA locus, highest for DRB1 and lowest for HLA-C. The likely origin of a cluster of highly shared sequence variants was a sequencing artifact.

The CDR3 is made up of 15 amino acids. With 5 bases clipped from V and 3 bases from J, the junction kept 7 bases outside the gene matches. Germline loops: CDR1 MRHNA, CDR2 SNTAGT. As concerns this clone: Its target is not known.

This receptor was obtained from a female donor in good health and CMV-seronegative. The sequenced sample was PBMCs. This chain connects TRBV6-4 to TRBJ2-5, with 9 bases identical to TRBD2. This CDR3 reads CASSKTSGAEETQYF. For the CDR3, the DNA is TGTGCCAGCAGTAAGACTAGCGGAGCCGAAGAGACCCAGTACTTC.